This T cell receptor (beta chain) was identified in a study of TIL therapy for anti-PD-1-resistant metastatic lung cancer. Whole-study context: Median patient age was approximately 59, ranging roughly 38-85 years. By whole-exome sequencing, median non-synonymous tumor mutation burden was under 1.9 mutations per megabase.

The sample's time point: pre-treatment sample, taken before nivolumab and TIL therapy. The tumor samples were excised metastases, mostly pleural nodules or supraclavicular lymph nodes. The CDR3 sequence is 15 residues long. Germline CDR1 is SNHLY and CDR2 is FYNNEI. V was clipped by 3 bases and J by 5 bases; unmatched bases: 6. The immunoSEQ assay was v3. The table came from immunoSEQ multiplex PCR; TCRdb's copy has only in-frame clones and leaves some out. The data contain several thousand clones, about 67% of them singletons. The rearrangement links TRBV2 to TRBJ2-3; 9 nucleotides align to TRBD2. The source material was tumor tissue, sampled at baseline. The receptor was derived from a person aged 30 to 80 with non-small cell lung cancer. The CDR3 bases are TGTGCCAGCAGTGAGGGGTTGCGGGAGGGAGATACGCAGTATTTT. Its protein is CASSEGLREGDTQYF.